Listed below are T cell receptor beta chains from one sample, sequenced in a study of cytomegalovirus exposure and HLA in healthy donors. Only in-frame clones appear in the TCRdb table, and some are missing; sequencing was by immunoSEQ multiplex PCR. Its listing shows 38,000 or so clones. Sequencing was performed on PBMCs. The receptors were gathered from a man aged 35 to 55 in good health and CMV-seropositive. The CDR3 runs from the conserved cysteine through the conserved F or W. Each record gives: V gene, CDR3 length, D gene, J gene, CDR3 DNA, CDR3 protein. A D gene is named only where the DNA matches it firmly.

v_call: TRBV7-9
cdr3_length: 17
d_call: TRBD1
j_call: TRBJ2-5
cdr3_nt: TGTGCCAGCAGCTTAGCGGAAAGTCGACAGGGTAAAGAGACCCAGTACTTC
cdr3_aa: CASSLAESRQGKETQYF

v_call: TRBV19
cdr3_length: 16
d_call: TRBD1
j_call: TRBJ2-1
cdr3_nt: TGTGCCAGTAGCCGGGGACAGCCGGGCTCCTACAATGAGCAGTTCTTC
cdr3_aa: CASSRGQPGSYNEQFF

v_call: TRBV29-1
cdr3_length: 15
d_call: NA
j_call: TRBJ1-1
cdr3_nt: TGCAGCGTTGAATTATGGGGGGGGAGGGACACTGAAGCTTTCTTT
cdr3_aa: CSVELWGGRDTEAFF

v_call: TRBV30
cdr3_length: 14
d_call: TRBD1
j_call: TRBJ2-7
cdr3_nt: TGTGCCTGGGGACAGGGTGGGGGCTCCTACGAGCAGTACTTC
cdr3_aa: CAWGQGGGSYEQYF

v_call: TRBV2
cdr3_length: 15
d_call: NA
j_call: TRBJ1-5
cdr3_nt: TGTGCCAGCAGTGGTGGCTCGAATAGCAATCAGCCCCAGCATTTT
cdr3_aa: CASSGGSNSNQPQHF

v_call: TRBV5-4
cdr3_length: 15
d_call: TRBD2
j_call: TRBJ2-2
cdr3_nt: TGTGCCAGCAGCTTGTTAGCGGGGGGCACCGGGGAGCTGTTTTTT
cdr3_aa: CASSLLAGGTGELFF

v_call: TRBV19
cdr3_length: 14
d_call: NA
j_call: TRBJ1-5
cdr3_nt: TGTGCCAGTCAAACCGGACAGAAGAATCAGCCCCAGCATTTT
cdr3_aa: CASQTGQKNQPQHF

v_call: TRBV29-1
cdr3_length: 11
d_call: NA
j_call: TRBJ1-1
cdr3_nt: TGCAGCGTTCTCGGGGAGACTGAAGCTTTCTTT
cdr3_aa: CSVLGETEAFF

v_call: TRBV19
cdr3_length: 14
d_call: NA
j_call: TRBJ1-1
cdr3_nt: TGTGCCAGTAGTACCATCGAGGGGGTCACTGAAGCTTTCTTT
cdr3_aa: CASSTIEGVTEAFF

v_call: TRBV7-3
cdr3_length: 14
d_call: NA
j_call: TRBJ1-2
cdr3_nt: TGTGCCAGCAGCTTAATACCGGGATACGATGGCTACACCTTC
cdr3_aa: CASSLIPGYDGYTF

v_call: TRBV19
cdr3_length: 15
d_call: TRBD2
j_call: TRBJ2-5
cdr3_nt: TGTGCCAGCACAGGGACTAGCGGGAGGGGGAAGACCCAGTACTTC
cdr3_aa: CASTGTSGRGKTQYF

v_call: TRBV19
cdr3_length: 14
d_call: TRBD2
j_call: TRBJ2-2
cdr3_nt: TGTGTCAGTAGGCTAGCGGGGAACACCGGGGAGCTGTTTTTT
cdr3_aa: CVSRLAGNTGELFF

v_call: TRBV5-5
cdr3_length: 16
d_call: TRBD2
j_call: TRBJ2-7
cdr3_nt: TGTGCCAGCAGCTTAAGCTCCGGGACTAGCGCGTACGAGCAGTACTTC
cdr3_aa: CASSLSSGTSAYEQYF

v_call: TRBV27
cdr3_length: 16
d_call: TRBD1
j_call: TRBJ1-2
cdr3_nt: TGTGCCAGCTGCTTCTCCCGAGACAGGGCCCGCTATGGCTACACCTTC
cdr3_aa: CASCFSRDRARYGYTF

v_call: TRBV6-6
cdr3_length: 13
d_call: TRBD1
j_call: TRBJ1-5
cdr3_nt: TGTGCCAGCGGACAGGGCCGCAATCAGCCCCAGCATTTT
cdr3_aa: CASGQGRNQPQHF

v_call: TRBV18
cdr3_length: 15
d_call: NA
j_call: TRBJ1-5
cdr3_nt: TGTGCCAGCTCACCAACGGGCCAGGGACTCCAGCCCCAGCATTTT
cdr3_aa: CASSPTGQGLQPQHF

v_call: TRBV7-9
cdr3_length: 15
d_call: TRBD2
j_call: TRBJ2-1
cdr3_nt: TGTGCCAGCAGCCTTAAGCGGGAGGGTGACAATGAGCAGTTCTTC
cdr3_aa: CASSLKREGDNEQFF

v_call: TRBV30
cdr3_length: 15
d_call: TRBD2
j_call: TRBJ2-1
cdr3_nt: TGTGCCTGGAGTCCGCTAGCGGGCAGTTACAATGAGCAGTTCTTC
cdr3_aa: CAWSPLAGSYNEQFF

v_call: TRBV25-1
cdr3_length: 15
d_call: NA
j_call: TRBJ2-1
cdr3_nt: TGTGCCAGCAGTGAATCCAAGCGGGCTCTCAATGAGCAGTTCTTC
cdr3_aa: CASSESKRALNEQFF

v_call: TRBV20-1
cdr3_length: 11
d_call: NA
j_call: TRBJ2-7
cdr3_nt: TGCAGTGCCCAGTTCAGGTACGAGCAGTACTTC
cdr3_aa: CSAQFRYEQYF

v_call: TRBV5-1
cdr3_length: 15
d_call: TRBD2
j_call: TRBJ2-2
cdr3_nt: TGCGCCAGCAGCTTGACTAGCGAGAACACCGGGGAGCTGTTTTTT
cdr3_aa: CASSLTSENTGELFF

v_call: TRBV2
cdr3_length: 15
d_call: NA
j_call: TRBJ2-3
cdr3_nt: TGTGCCAGCAAGGTATCCCCGGGAGTAGGAGATACGCAGTATTTT
cdr3_aa: CASKVSPGVGDTQYF

v_call: TRBV2
cdr3_length: 15
d_call: TRBD2
j_call: TRBJ2-1
cdr3_nt: TGTGCCAGCAAAGGCGGGAGCGGTCTCTACAATGAGCAGTTCTTC
cdr3_aa: CASKGGSGLYNEQFF

v_call: TRBV11-2
cdr3_length: 14
d_call: NA
j_call: TRBJ2-7
cdr3_nt: TGTGCCAGCAGCCCCGGGACACCAGCCTACGAGCAGTACTTC
cdr3_aa: CASSPGTPAYEQYF

v_call: TRBV19
cdr3_length: 16
d_call: TRBD2
j_call: TRBJ2-2
cdr3_nt: TGTGCCAGTAGTTTCCTCTCTAGCGGGAAGGACGGGGAGCTGTTTTTT
cdr3_aa: CASSFLSSGKDGELFF

v_call: TRBV25-1
cdr3_length: 16
d_call: TRBD1
j_call: TRBJ2-5
cdr3_nt: TGTGCCAGCAGTGAATCGAGCAGGGGGCCGGAGGAGACCCAGTACTTC
cdr3_aa: CASSESSRGPEETQYF

v_call: TRBV5-5
cdr3_length: 15
d_call: TRBD1
j_call: TRBJ2-7
cdr3_nt: TGTGCCAGCAGCTGGGGGACAGGGAGCTCCTACGAGCAGTACTTC
cdr3_aa: CASSWGTGSSYEQYF

v_call: TRBV6-6
cdr3_length: 14
d_call: TRBD1
j_call: TRBJ2-2
cdr3_nt: TGTGCCAGCAGTTACCAGGGGGTCACCGGGGAGCTGTTTTTT
cdr3_aa: CASSYQGVTGELFF

v_call: TRBV2
cdr3_length: 15
d_call: TRBD2
j_call: TRBJ2-1
cdr3_nt: TGTGCCAGCAAGCTCCAACTAGCGGGAGACGCTGAGCAGTTCTTC
cdr3_aa: CASKLQLAGDAEQFF

v_call: TRBV21-1
cdr3_length: 15
d_call: NA
j_call: TRBJ1-2
cdr3_nt: TGTGCCAGCAGCAAAGGAGGGCAGGGAGGATGTGGCTACACCTTC
cdr3_aa: CASSKGGQGGCGYTF

v_call: TRBV15
cdr3_length: 15
d_call: NA
j_call: TRBJ1-4
cdr3_nt: TGTGCCACCAGCAGAGTCAAGGGAGGGCATGAAAAACTGTTTTTT
cdr3_aa: CATSRVKGGHEKLFF

v_call: TRBV9
cdr3_length: 15
d_call: TRBD2
j_call: TRBJ2-3
cdr3_nt: TGTGCCAGCAGCGTAGGACTAGCGGGCACAGATACGCAGTATTTT
cdr3_aa: CASSVGLAGTDTQYF

v_call: TRBV11-3
cdr3_length: 16
d_call: NA
j_call: TRBJ2-1
cdr3_nt: TGTGCCAGCAGCTTAGTTCAACAGGTAGCAAACAATGAGCAGTTCTTC
cdr3_aa: CASSLVQQVANNEQFF

v_call: TRBV13
cdr3_length: 17
d_call: TRBD1
j_call: TRBJ2-7
cdr3_nt: TGTGCCAGCAGCTCGGACAGGGGGCCGACCCCCGGGTACGAGCAGTACTTC
cdr3_aa: CASSSDRGPTPGYEQYF

v_call: TRBV23-1
cdr3_length: 14
d_call: NA
j_call: TRBJ2-2
cdr3_nt: TGCGCCAGCAGTCAACCCACTAGCTCCGGGGAGCTGTTTTTT
cdr3_aa: CASSQPTSSGELFF

v_call: TRBV6-5
cdr3_length: 16
d_call: TRBD2
j_call: TRBJ2-3
cdr3_nt: TGTGCCAGCAGTTATTTGGGCGGGAGGGACACAGATACGCAGTATTTT
cdr3_aa: CASSYLGGRDTDTQYF

v_call: TRBV7-2
cdr3_length: 14
d_call: NA
j_call: TRBJ1-4
cdr3_nt: TGTGCCAGCAGCCTCGGGGGGGGTAATGAAAAACTGTTTTTT
cdr3_aa: CASSLGGGNEKLFF

v_call: TRBV9
cdr3_length: 15
d_call: NA
j_call: TRBJ1-1
cdr3_nt: TGTGCCAGCAGCAGGGGGGGACATTTGAACACTGAAGCTTTCTTT
cdr3_aa: CASSRGGHLNTEAFF

v_call: TRBV11-1
cdr3_length: 16
d_call: NA
j_call: TRBJ1-3
cdr3_nt: TGTGCCAGCAGCTTTCGAGCGGACAGCCCTGGAAACACCATATATTTT
cdr3_aa: CASSFRADSPGNTIYF

v_call: TRBV30
cdr3_length: 15
d_call: TRBD1
j_call: TRBJ1-4
cdr3_nt: TGTGCCTGGAGTAACCGGGACAGGGTGTTAGGAAAACTGTTTTTT
cdr3_aa: CAWSNRDRVLGKLFF

v_call: TRBV2
cdr3_length: 15
d_call: NA
j_call: TRBJ2-7
cdr3_nt: TGTGCCAGCAGCGAAGGGGGGGGTGGAATCTACGAGCAGTACTTC
cdr3_aa: CASSEGGGGIYEQYF

v_call: TRBV21-1
cdr3_length: 16
d_call: NA
j_call: TRBJ2-1
cdr3_nt: TGTGCCAGCAGCGACCAGACTAGCGGGAGAACTAATGAGCAGTTCTTC
cdr3_aa: CASSDQTSGRTNEQFF

v_call: TRBV10-3
cdr3_length: 18
d_call: TRBD2
j_call: TRBJ2-1
cdr3_nt: TGTGCCATCAGTGGCACGACTAGCGGGAGGGCATCCTACAATGAGCAGTTCTTC
cdr3_aa: CAISGTTSGRASYNEQFF

v_call: TRBV5-6
cdr3_length: 12
d_call: NA
j_call: TRBJ2-1
cdr3_nt: TGTGCCAGCAGTAGGGAAGGGGCGGTTCCGTTCTTC
cdr3_aa: CASSREGAVPFF

v_call: TRBV12-1
cdr3_length: 15
d_call: NA
j_call: TRBJ2-3
cdr3_nt: TGTGCCAGCAGCGCTAGCGGGAGGGGGACAGATACGCAGTATTTT
cdr3_aa: CASSASGRGTDTQYF

v_call: TRBV7-2
cdr3_length: 13
d_call: NA
j_call: TRBJ2-1
cdr3_nt: TGTGCCAGCTCGTCGAGCTCCTACAATGAGCAGTTCTTC
cdr3_aa: CASSSSSYNEQFF

v_call: TRBV19
cdr3_length: 17
d_call: NA
j_call: TRBJ2-1
cdr3_nt: TGTGCCAGTAGTGTCTTCAGGACGAGCGGGCCCTACAATGAGCAGTTCTTC
cdr3_aa: CASSVFRTSGPYNEQFF

v_call: TRBV6-5
cdr3_length: 13
d_call: NA
j_call: TRBJ1-2
cdr3_nt: TGTGCCAGCAGTTTAGGGGGGGCGCCGGGCTACACCTTC
cdr3_aa: CASSLGGAPGYTF

v_call: TRBV18
cdr3_length: 13
d_call: NA
j_call: TRBJ2-1
cdr3_nt: TGTGCCAGCTCACCGGGACTCGACAATGAGCAGTTCTTC
cdr3_aa: CASSPGLDNEQFF

v_call: TRBV6-1
cdr3_length: 13
d_call: TRBD1
j_call: TRBJ2-7
cdr3_nt: TGTGCCAGCAGTGTCGACAGGGCGTACGAGCAGTACTTC
cdr3_aa: CASSVDRAYEQYF

v_call: TRBV5-4
cdr3_length: 16
d_call: TRBD2
j_call: TRBJ2-6
cdr3_nt: TGTGCCAGCACCTCGGGGACTAGCGCTGGGGCCAACGTCCTGACTTTC
cdr3_aa: CASTSGTSAGANVLTF

v_call: TRBV11-2
cdr3_length: 13
d_call: NA
j_call: TRBJ2-3
cdr3_nt: TGTGCCAGCAGCTCCATCCAGGGGTTTACGCAGTATTTT
cdr3_aa: CASSSIQGFTQYF